This entry describes one T cell receptor (beta chain). Its specificity is not known. Amplification used 60 Vbeta primers and 13 Jbeta primers. Using immunoSEQ multiplex PCR, the repertoire was profiled, and TCRdb retains in-frame clones only, with some absent. There are around 170,000 clones in the sample; about 85% occur only once, and 1.1% to 1.5% lies in the top ten. The data were taken from a study of cytomegalovirus exposure and HLA in healthy donors. General observations from the study: The study carried out a later analysis of TCR beta sequences. It associated some 15,000 of them with specific HLA alleles at a false discovery rate of 0.05. Reports credit the classifier with highly specific, highly sensitive diagnosis of cytomegalovirus status.

The TCR comes from a girl under 18 in good health and CMV-seropositive. The material sequenced was PBMCs.

In DNA, the CDR3 is TGTGCCAGTAGGCTGGACAGGGGCTACGAGCAGTACTTC. It codes for CASRLDRGYEQYF. The genes are TRBV19 and TRBJ2-7, with 9 bases matching TRBD1. Germline V lookup: CDR1 LNHDA, CDR2 SQIVND (reference sequence). Trimming took 6 bases from V and 3 from J; bases not matched to a gene: 3. The CDR3 loop spans 13 amino acids.